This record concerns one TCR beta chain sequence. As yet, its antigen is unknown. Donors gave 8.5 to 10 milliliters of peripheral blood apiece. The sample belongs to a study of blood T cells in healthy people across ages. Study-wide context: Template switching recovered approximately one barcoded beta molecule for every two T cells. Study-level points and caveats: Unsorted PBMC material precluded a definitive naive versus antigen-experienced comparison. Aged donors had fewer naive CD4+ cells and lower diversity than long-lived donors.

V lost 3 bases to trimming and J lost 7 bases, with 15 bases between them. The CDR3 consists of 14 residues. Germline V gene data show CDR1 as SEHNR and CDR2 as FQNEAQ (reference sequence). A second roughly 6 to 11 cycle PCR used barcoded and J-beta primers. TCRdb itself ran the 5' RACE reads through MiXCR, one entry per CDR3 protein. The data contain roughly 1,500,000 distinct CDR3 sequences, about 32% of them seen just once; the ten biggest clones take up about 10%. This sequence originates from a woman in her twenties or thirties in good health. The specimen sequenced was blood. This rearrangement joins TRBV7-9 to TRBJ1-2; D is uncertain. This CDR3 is CASSLGEGVVGYTF. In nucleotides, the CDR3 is TGTGCCAGCAGCTTGGGCGAGGGAGTGGTTGGCTACACCTTC.